The 14 T cell receptor beta chains listed next were all sequenced from one sample in a study of cytomegalovirus exposure and HLA in healthy donors. Both 60 Vbeta primers and 13 Jbeta primers went into the PCR. Libraries were prepared by immunoSEQ multiplex PCR; TCRdb keeps only in-frame clonotypes and omits some of them. The profile shows about 140,000 clones, over 70% of them singletons. Sequenced: PBMCs. The receptor set was obtained from a man in his forties in good health and CMV-seronegative.

This chain uses TRBV5-1 with TRBJ1-2; 11 bases line up with TRBD1. CDR1 is SGHRS, CDR2 YFSETQ, per germline. The junction had 10 bases not matched to a gene; V was cut back by 4 bases and J by 8 bases. This CDR3 is 15 amino acids long. The CDR3 here is CASSARTGGIGGYTF. CDR3 in DNA: TGCGCCAGCAGCGCCCGGACAGGGGGCATCGGAGGCTACACCTTC.

V and J are TRBV7-9 and TRBJ1-1; D unresolved. Germline assignment: CDR1 SEHNR and CDR2 FQNEAQ (reference sequence). The CDR3 runs 15 residues. Trimming left V 5 bases short and J 10 bases short, with 23 bases between. This chain's CDR3 is CASSGGLQRGNGAFF. As DNA, the CDR3 is TGTGCCAGCAGCGGAGGACTTCAAAGAGGTAATGGAGCTTTCTTT.

This chain links TRBV27 with TRBJ1-1, with 8 positions matching TRBD1. V gave up 8 bases and J gave up 4 bases; unmatched junction bases: 9. From germline, CDR1 is MNHEY and CDR2 SMNVEV (reference sequence). The length of the CDR3 is 14 residues. CDR3 in amino acids: CASFQDRVATEAFF. Written as DNA, the CDR3 is TGTGCCAGCTTTCAGGACAGGGTGGCCACTGAAGCTTTCTTT.

V usage is TRBV15 and J usage is TRBJ2-1, with TRBD2 identical over 12 bases. The CDR3 runs to 16 residues. Germline lookup yields CDR1 LNHNV and CDR2 YYDKDF (reference sequence). V shed 1 base, J shed 7 bases, and the junction held 5 bases outside the gene matches. DNA for the CDR3: TGTGCCACCAGCAGAGGTGCTAGCGGGGGGGTTAATGAGCAGTTCTTC. It codes for CATSRGASGGVNEQFF.

A word on this clone: Other nucleotide sequences in the sample specify the same CDR3. CDR3 sequence reads: CASSQQGRGSANEKLFF. CDR3 DNA: TGCGCCAGCAGCCAGCAGGGTAGGGGGTCGGCTAATGAAAAACTGTTTTTT. V and J are TRBV4-1 and TRBJ1-4; possible D gene TRBD1, 6 bases. This CDR3 has 17 residues. CDR1 and CDR2 (germline): MGHRA, YSYEKL. Trimming removed 3 bases from V and 3 bases from J, with 17 bases in between.

The chain is built from TRBV7-6 and TRBJ2-7; 9 positions agree with TRBD1. Germline CDR1 and CDR2: SGHVS and FNYEAQ. This CDR3 region has 14 residues. V shed 8 bases and J 2 bases; nucleotides not matched to a gene: 7. The CDR3 reads CASQSGQGTYEQYF. CDR3 bases: TGTGCCAGCCAGTCGGGACAGGGTACCTACGAGCAGTACTTC. The complete variable domain, with remaining parts taken from reference TRBV7-6 and TRBJ2-7, reads GAGVSQSPRYKVTKRGQDVALRCDPISGHVSLYWYRQALGQGPEFLTYFNYEAQQDKSGLPNDRFSAERPEGSISTLTIQRTEQRDSAMYRCASQSGQGTYEQYFGPGTRLTVT.

This sequence joins TRBV10-2 and TRBJ2-5; 11 bases line up with TRBD2. V dropped 3 bases and J dropped 5; count of bases not matched to a gene: 14. The CDR3 runs 18 residues. Germline CDR1 reads WSHSY; CDR2 reads SAAADI. The CDR3 DNA sequence: TGCGCCAGCAGTGAACCGAAGCGGCTAGCGGGGGGTTGGGAGACCCAGTACTTC. Its translation is CASSEPKRLAGGWETQYF.

The chain is built from TRBV25-1 and TRBJ2-1; D is possibly TRBD1 (5 bases). V gave up 3 bases and J gave up 9 bases, with 9 bases separating them. CDR3 length: 12 residues. Germline lookup yields CDR1 MGHDK and CDR2 SYGVNS. CDR3: CASSDQGFEQFF. Here the CDR3 DNA reads TGTGCCAGCAGTGACCAGGGTTTTGAGCAGTTCTTC.

The genes are TRBV19 and TRBJ1-3; 9 nucleotides match TRBD1. The CDR3 has 16 amino acids. The V gene's germline CDR1 is LNHDA and CDR2 SQIVND (reference sequence). With 3 bases clipped from V and 1 base from J, the junction kept 4 bases outside the gene matches. DNA for the CDR3: TGTGCCAGTAGTATGGGGACAGGGAGATCTGGAAACACCATATATTTT. Protein product: CASSMGTGRSGNTIYF.

This chain joins TRBV27 and TRBJ2-2; 9 bases match TRBD2. Germline trimming cut 7 bases from V and 1 base from J; bases unmatched to any gene: 10. The CDR3 runs 17 residues. Germline V gene data show CDR1 as MNHEY and CDR2 as SMNVEV (reference sequence). The DNA for the CDR3 is TGTGCCAGCAAATCTTCCTTAGCGGGGGAGAACACCGGGGAGCTGTTTTTT. Translated, it gives CASKSSLAGENTGELFF.

The CDR3 here is CASSLGGTQGISYEQYF. The CDR3 nucleotides are TGTGCCAGCAGCTTGGGGGGTACACAGGGGATCTCCTACGAGCAGTACTTC. The chain combines TRBV5-4 with TRBJ2-7, with 7 bases lining up with TRBD1. V lost 0 bases and J lost 0; bases outside the gene matches: 9. CDR1 SGHNT and CDR2 YYREEE come from the germline V gene (reference sequence). The CDR3 has 17 residues. Variable domain in full (rest from reference TRBV5-4 and TRBJ2-7): ETGVTQSPTHLIKTRGQQVTLRCSSQSGHNTVSWYQQALGQGPQFIFQYYREEENGRGNFPPRFSGLQFPNYSSELNVNALELDDSALYLCASSLGGTQGISYEQYFGPGTRLTVT.

The J gene is TRBJ1-1, the V gene TRBV6-5; 8 positions match TRBD1. The CDR3 sequence is 14 residues long. V shed 6 bases and J 0 bases; nucleotides not matched to a gene: 3. Germline V gene lookup returns CDR1 MNHEY and CDR2 SVGAGI. The CDR3 loop is CASSPDRVNTEAFF. For the CDR3, the DNA is TGTGCCAGCAGCCCGGACAGGGTGAACACTGAAGCTTTCTTT.

This clone was picked up one time. The chain combines TRBV25-1 with TRBJ1-6; 7 positions match TRBD1. The CDR3 length is 14 residues. Germline CDR1 and CDR2: MGHDK and SYGVNS. V dropped 7 bases and J dropped 2; count of bases not matched to a gene: 2. This CDR3 is CASKDRAYNSPLHF. Here the CDR3 DNA reads TGTGCCAGCAAAGACAGGGCCTATAATTCACCCCTCCACTTT.

This clone was detected only a few times. The genes are TRBV6-5 and TRBJ2-6; unclear D gene. Per germline, CDR1 MNHEY and CDR2 SVGAGI. The V gene lost 6 bases and the J gene lost 1 base, with 4 bases spanning the gap. The CDR3 spans 13 residues. The chain's CDR3 is CASSRSGANVLTF. CDR3 bases: TGTGCCAGCAGCAGATCTGGGGCCAACGTCCTGACTTTC.